This T cell receptor beta chain was sequenced for a study of blood T cells in healthy people across ages. CDR1 is MNHNS and CDR2 is SASEGT in the germline V gene. CDR3 length: 13 amino acids. Trimming removed 10 bases from V and 7 bases from J; junction bases left unmatched: 7. The second PCR ran about 6 to 12 cycles with a sample-barcoded 5' primer and J-beta primers. TCRdb ran MiXCR on the 5' RACE reads and lists one entry per CDR3 protein. The sample carries 1 million or so distinct CDR3 sequences, 40% to 45% recorded once. The chain uses TRBV6-1 and TRBJ1-6; 7 bases agree with TRBD1. The sequenced sample was blood. The source of this sequence is a woman between 55 and 75 years old in good health. DNA for the CDR3: TGTGCCATCATGGGCAGGGGGAATTCACCCCTCCACTTT. It specifies CAIMGRGNSPLHF.